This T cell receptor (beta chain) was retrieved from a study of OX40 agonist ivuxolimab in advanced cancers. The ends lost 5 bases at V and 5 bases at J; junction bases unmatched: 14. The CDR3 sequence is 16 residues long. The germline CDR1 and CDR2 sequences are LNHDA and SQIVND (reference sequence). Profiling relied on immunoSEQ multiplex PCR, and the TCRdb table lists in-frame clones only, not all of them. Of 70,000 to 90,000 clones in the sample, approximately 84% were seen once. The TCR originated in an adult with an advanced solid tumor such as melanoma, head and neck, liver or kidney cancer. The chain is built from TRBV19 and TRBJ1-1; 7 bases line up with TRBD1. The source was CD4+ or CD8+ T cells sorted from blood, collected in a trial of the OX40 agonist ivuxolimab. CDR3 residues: CASSGRLSTGETEAFF. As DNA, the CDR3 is TGTGCCAGTAGTGGACGGTTATCTACAGGGGAAACTGAAGCTTTCTTT. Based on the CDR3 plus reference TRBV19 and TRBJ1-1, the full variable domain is DGGITQSPKYLFRKEGQNVTLSCEQNLNHDAMYWYRQDPGQGLRLIYYSQIVNDFQKGDIAEGYSVSREKKESFPLTVTSAQKNPTAFYLCASSGRLSTGETEAFFGQGTRLTVV.